Listed below are T cell receptor beta chains from one sample, sequenced in a study of radiation and T cells in renal cell carcinoma. Method: immunoSEQ multiplex PCR; TCRdb's copy keeps in-frame clones and lacks some. Among 100,000 to 150,000 clones listed, 80% to 85% were seen once. The specimen comprised blood, sampled from a patient whose treatment included radiotherapy and nephrectomy. Receptors were obtained from a woman in her fifties or sixties with renal cell carcinoma. Each CDR3 is given with its conserved first and last residue. D genes are given only for firm matches. Clone size is given for some rows only: seen once, a few or many times, or a class if the clone is expanded.

v_call: TRBV4-1
j_call: TRBJ1-2
d_call: TRBD1
clone_size: NA
cdr3_aa: CASSTRTGGNYGYTF
cdr3_nt: TGCGCCAGCAGCACCCGGACAGGGGGGAACTATGGCTACACCTTC

v_call: TRBV6-1
j_call: TRBJ1-6
d_call: TRBD1
clone_size: NA
cdr3_aa: CASSGATGVGSPLHF
cdr3_nt: TGTGCCAGCAGTGGGGCGACAGGGGTAGGATCACCCCTCCACTTT

v_call: TRBV30
j_call: TRBJ2-3
d_call: TRBD2
clone_size: once
cdr3_aa: CAWTTSGRVTDTQYF
cdr3_nt: TGTGCCTGGACTACTAGCGGGAGAGTAACAGATACGCAGTATTTT

v_call: TRBV19
j_call: TRBJ2-1
d_call: NA
clone_size: NA
cdr3_aa: CASSIIGLASYNEQFF
cdr3_nt: TGTGCCAGTAGTATTATAGGTCTAGCTTCCTACAATGAGCAGTTCTTC

v_call: TRBV7-8
j_call: TRBJ2-5
d_call: TRBD2
clone_size: NA
cdr3_aa: CASSLAGGLQETQYF
cdr3_nt: TGTGCCAGCAGTTTAGCGGGAGGCCTCCAAGAGACCCAGTACTTC

v_call: TRBV28
j_call: TRBJ1-2
d_call: TRBD1
clone_size: NA
cdr3_aa: CASRGTGDYGYTF
cdr3_nt: TGTGCCAGCAGGGGGACAGGGGACTATGGCTACACCTTC

v_call: TRBV18
j_call: TRBJ1-2
d_call: TRBD1
clone_size: NA
cdr3_aa: CASSPGQNYGYTF
cdr3_nt: TGTGCCAGCTCACCGGGACAGAACTATGGCTACACCTTC

v_call: TRBV28
j_call: TRBJ1-4
d_call: TRBD1
clone_size: NA
cdr3_aa: CASSLGTGGNEKLFF
cdr3_nt: TGTGCCAGCAGTCTAGGGACAGGGGGAAATGAAAAACTGTTTTTT

v_call: TRBV6-5
j_call: TRBJ2-1
d_call: NA
clone_size: NA
cdr3_aa: CASTRGIVGHNEQFF
cdr3_nt: TGTGCCAGCACGAGGGGAATCGTCGGTCACAATGAGCAGTTCTTC

v_call: TRBV11-2
j_call: TRBJ1-6
d_call: TRBD1
clone_size: few
cdr3_aa: CASSLLQGASSPLHF
cdr3_nt: TGTGCCAGCAGCTTATTACAGGGGGCGAGTTCACCCCTCCACTTT

v_call: TRBV11-2
j_call: TRBJ2-3
d_call: TRBD2
clone_size: NA
cdr3_aa: CASSLVSSGGADTQYF
cdr3_nt: TGTGCCAGCAGCTTAGTTTCTAGCGGGGGGGCTGATACGCAGTATTTT

v_call: TRBV7-9
j_call: TRBJ2-1
d_call: TRBD1
clone_size: NA
cdr3_aa: CASSVQGHNEQFF
cdr3_nt: TGTGCCAGCAGCGTACAGGGGCACAATGAGCAGTTCTTC

v_call: TRBV5-4
j_call: TRBJ2-2
d_call: NA
clone_size: NA
cdr3_aa: CAGRQTNTGELFF
cdr3_nt: TGTGCCGGCCGACAGACTAACACCGGGGAGCTGTTTTTT

v_call: TRBV6-5
j_call: TRBJ1-2
d_call: TRBD1
clone_size: NA
cdr3_aa: CASSATGQGAGYTF
cdr3_nt: TGTGCCAGCAGTGCGACGGGACAGGGCGCCGGCTACACCTTC

v_call: TRBV5-4
j_call: TRBJ2-4
d_call: NA
clone_size: many
cdr3_aa: CASSDVTKNIQYF
cdr3_nt: TGTGCCAGCAGCGACGTGACCAAAAACATTCAGTACTTC

v_call: TRBV20-1
j_call: TRBJ2-1
d_call: NA
clone_size: NA
cdr3_aa: CSARENEQFF
cdr3_nt: TGCAGTGCTAGGGAGAATGAGCAGTTCTTC

v_call: TRBV4-2
j_call: TRBJ1-2
d_call: NA
clone_size: once
cdr3_aa: CASSQSAADMYNYGYTF
cdr3_nt: TGTGCCAGCAGCCAGTCGGCGGCGGACATGTATAACTATGGCTACACCTTC

v_call: TRBV4-1
j_call: TRBJ2-3
d_call: NA
clone_size: NA
cdr3_aa: CASSQAGRTDTQYF
cdr3_nt: TGCGCCAGCAGCCAAGCGGGGCGGACAGATACGCAGTATTTT

v_call: TRBV10-3
j_call: TRBJ2-7
d_call: TRBD2
clone_size: NA
cdr3_aa: CAIQPGLAGVGEQYF
cdr3_nt: TGTGCCATCCAACCGGGACTAGCGGGAGTGGGGGAGCAGTACTTC

v_call: TRBV19
j_call: TRBJ2-2
d_call: TRBD1
clone_size: NA
cdr3_aa: CASSIRGRVTGELFF
cdr3_nt: TGTGCCAGTAGTATCAGGGGGCGGGTCACCGGGGAGCTGTTTTTT

v_call: TRBV10-1
j_call: TRBJ1-1
d_call: TRBD1
clone_size: NA
cdr3_aa: CASSQNPGGQTEAFF
cdr3_nt: TGCGCCAGCAGTCAGAATCCAGGGGGCCAAACTGAAGCTTTCTTT

v_call: TRBV19
j_call: TRBJ2-2
d_call: NA
clone_size: NA
cdr3_aa: CATKGNTGELFF
cdr3_nt: TGTGCCACCAAAGGGAACACCGGGGAGCTGTTTTTT

v_call: TRBV29-1
j_call: TRBJ1-2
d_call: TRBD1
clone_size: NA
cdr3_aa: CSVLQGRIGYTF
cdr3_nt: TGCAGCGTCTTACAGGGGCGGATTGGCTACACCTTC

v_call: TRBV4-2
j_call: TRBJ1-1
d_call: NA
clone_size: NA
cdr3_aa: CASSQEPLGTEAFF
cdr3_nt: TGTGCCAGCAGCCAAGAACCCTTGGGAACTGAAGCTTTCTTT

v_call: TRBV4-3
j_call: TRBJ2-3
d_call: TRBD1
clone_size: NA
cdr3_aa: CASSLTGTGEDTQYF
cdr3_nt: TGCGCCAGCAGCCTAACCGGGACAGGAGAAGATACGCAGTATTTT

v_call: TRBV5-5
j_call: TRBJ2-7
d_call: NA
clone_size: once
cdr3_aa: CASSLGQGSDEQYF
cdr3_nt: TGTGCCAGCAGCTTGGGGCAGGGCTCGGACGAGCAGTACTTC

v_call: TRBV4-1
j_call: TRBJ1-1
d_call: TRBD1
clone_size: NA
cdr3_aa: CASSQIQGTYTEAFF
cdr3_nt: TGCGCCAGCAGCCAAATACAGGGGACCTACACTGAAGCTTTCTTT

v_call: TRBV28
j_call: TRBJ2-3
d_call: TRBD2
clone_size: NA
cdr3_aa: CASSSTSGRPTDTQYF
cdr3_nt: TGTGCCAGCAGTTCGACTAGCGGGAGACCAACAGATACGCAGTATTTT

v_call: TRBV28
j_call: TRBJ1-4
d_call: NA
clone_size: NA
cdr3_aa: CASRIRASNEKLFF
cdr3_nt: TGTGCCAGCAGGATACGGGCAAGTAATGAAAAACTGTTTTTT

v_call: TRBV7-2
j_call: TRBJ2-1
d_call: NA
clone_size: NA
cdr3_aa: CASSTGTVSNEQFF
cdr3_nt: TGTGCCAGCAGTACAGGAACGGTTAGCAATGAGCAGTTCTTC

v_call: TRBV7-7
j_call: TRBJ2-3
d_call: NA
clone_size: NA
cdr3_aa: CASSLGLDADTQYF
cdr3_nt: TGTGCTAGCAGCTTAGGCTTAGATGCAGATACGCAGTATTTT

v_call: TRBV10-3
j_call: TRBJ1-6
d_call: NA
clone_size: NA
cdr3_aa: CAISESERGSPLHF
cdr3_nt: TGTGCCATCAGTGAGTCGGAGAGGGGGTCACCCCTCCACTTT

v_call: TRBV6-6
j_call: TRBJ1-5
d_call: NA
clone_size: NA
cdr3_aa: CASSNGGNQPQHF
cdr3_nt: TGTGCCAGCAGCAACGGGGGAAATCAGCCCCAGCATTTT

v_call: TRBV7-3
j_call: TRBJ2-3
d_call: NA
clone_size: few
cdr3_aa: CASSLTVAATDTQYF
cdr3_nt: TGTGCCAGCAGCTTAACTGTTGCGGCAACAGATACGCAGTATTTT

v_call: TRBV9
j_call: TRBJ1-5
d_call: NA
clone_size: NA
cdr3_aa: CASSYTGDNQPQHF
cdr3_nt: TGTGCCAGCAGCTACACGGGAGACAATCAGCCCCAGCATTTT

v_call: TRBV7-9
j_call: TRBJ1-2
d_call: TRBD1
clone_size: NA
cdr3_aa: CASSLGRTGVGGYTF
cdr3_nt: TGTGCCAGCAGCCTCGGGCGCACAGGGGTTGGCGGCTACACCTTC

v_call: TRBV6-5
j_call: TRBJ2-3
d_call: NA
clone_size: NA
cdr3_aa: CASSDPRRTDTQYF
cdr3_nt: TGTGCCAGCAGTGACCCCAGGAGAACAGATACGCAGTATTTT

v_call: TRBV7-9
j_call: TRBJ2-2
d_call: TRBD2
clone_size: NA
cdr3_aa: CASSPTLGGDTGELFF
cdr3_nt: TGTGCCAGCAGCCCCACCCTGGGAGGGGACACCGGGGAGCTGTTTTTT

v_call: TRBV5-1
j_call: TRBJ2-6
d_call: NA
clone_size: few
cdr3_aa: CASSLGDGLSGANVLTF
cdr3_nt: TGCGCCAGCAGCTTGGGTGATGGGCTCTCTGGGGCCAACGTCCTGACTTTC

v_call: TRBV9
j_call: TRBJ2-2
d_call: TRBD2
clone_size: NA
cdr3_aa: CASSVSGGHKTGELFF
cdr3_nt: TGTGCCAGCAGCGTTAGCGGGGGGCATAAAACCGGGGAGCTGTTTTTT

v_call: TRBV5-1
j_call: TRBJ2-7
d_call: NA
clone_size: NA
cdr3_aa: CASSYSAAYEQYF
cdr3_nt: TGCGCCAGCAGCTACAGTGCCGCCTACGAGCAGTACTTC